These T cell receptor beta chains were read from a single sample in a study of T cells expressing NK-cell markers. TCRdb reprocessed the 5' RACE reads and stores each CDR3 protein as one record, lacking DNA. The clone table shows around 550,000 distinct CDR3 sequences, with the ten largest holding roughly 3.4%. The material sequenced was blood T cells: a sorted CD56 or NKG2C T cell subset, CD4+ or CD8+ T cells, or bulk PBMC T cells (not recorded which). These receptors were collected from a man aged 18 to 29 in good health. Each CDR3 is given with its conserved first and last residue. Fields, in order: J gene, V gene, CDR3 protein.

J gene: TRBJ2-1
V gene: TRBV12-3/TRBV12-4
CDR3 protein: CASSLTRPNEQFF

J gene: TRBJ2-3
V gene: TRBV5-1
CDR3 protein: CASSLDSSFADTQYF

J gene: TRBJ2-1
V gene: TRBV7-9
CDR3 protein: CASSLDGIVNNEQFF

J gene: TRBJ2-1
V gene: TRBV5-6
CDR3 protein: CASSLTGGGFVGQFF

J gene: TRBJ2-1
V gene: TRBV5-1
CDR3 protein: CASSQFLSSSYNEQFF

J gene: TRBJ2-1
V gene: TRBV5-1
CDR3 protein: CASSLGGASRNEQFF

J gene: TRBJ2-4
V gene: TRBV29-1
CDR3 protein: CSVGVGDLRGIQYF

J gene: TRBJ2-3
V gene: TRBV9
CDR3 protein: CASSPDTTDTQYF

J gene: TRBJ2-7
V gene: TRBV5-1
CDR3 protein: CASSPVGDEQYF

J gene: TRBJ2-5
V gene: TRBV10-3
CDR3 protein: CAIGREDDQETQYF

J gene: TRBJ2-7
V gene: TRBV27
CDR3 protein: CASSTTESGFYEQYF

J gene: TRBJ2-1
V gene: TRBV6-2/TRBV6-3
CDR3 protein: CASSKGQGHSYNEQFF

J gene: TRBJ2-2
V gene: TRBV20-1
CDR3 protein: CSAGGTGGAVGELFF

J gene: TRBJ2-3
V gene: TRBV24-1
CDR3 protein: CATSHATRTNTDTQYF

J gene: TRBJ2-7
V gene: TRBV20-1
CDR3 protein: CSGYRGPSYEQYF

J gene: TRBJ2-2
V gene: TRBV29-1
CDR3 protein: CSVVGRDVGELFF

J gene: TRBJ1-6
V gene: TRBV10-3
CDR3 protein: CAIRAEGTGNSPLHF

J gene: TRBJ2-3
V gene: TRBV12-3/TRBV12-4
CDR3 protein: CASRGPGTRDTDTQYF

J gene: TRBJ2-7
V gene: TRBV29-1
CDR3 protein: CSAEAGGPYEQYF

J gene: TRBJ1-4
V gene: TRBV3-1
CDR3 protein: CASSQGPITNEKLFF

J gene: TRBJ2-2
V gene: TRBV2
CDR3 protein: CASSGQGGRNTGELFF

J gene: TRBJ2-1
V gene: TRBV4-2
CDR3 protein: CASSRHYLQDEQFF

J gene: TRBJ2-4
V gene: TRBV28
CDR3 protein: CASSFRGAGDQNIQYF

J gene: TRBJ2-1
V gene: TRBV5-1
CDR3 protein: CASSRDRHNEQFF

J gene: TRBJ1-1
V gene: TRBV12-3/TRBV12-4
CDR3 protein: CASSATGGGLNTEAFF

J gene: TRBJ2-2
V gene: TRBV20-1
CDR3 protein: CSARDHREYTGELFF

J gene: TRBJ2-7
V gene: TRBV20-1
CDR3 protein: CSARDQGPGTGYYEQYF